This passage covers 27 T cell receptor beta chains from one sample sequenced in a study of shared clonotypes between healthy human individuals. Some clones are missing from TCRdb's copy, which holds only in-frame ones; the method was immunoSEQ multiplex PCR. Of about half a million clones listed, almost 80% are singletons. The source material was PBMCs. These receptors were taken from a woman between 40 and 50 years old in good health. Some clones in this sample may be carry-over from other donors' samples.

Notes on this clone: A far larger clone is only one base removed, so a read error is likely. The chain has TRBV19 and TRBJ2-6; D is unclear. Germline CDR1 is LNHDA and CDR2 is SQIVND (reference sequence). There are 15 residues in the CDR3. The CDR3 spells CACSTLISGANVLTF. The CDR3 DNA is TGTGCCTGTAGTACCTTAATCTCTGGGGCCAACGTCCTGACTTTC.

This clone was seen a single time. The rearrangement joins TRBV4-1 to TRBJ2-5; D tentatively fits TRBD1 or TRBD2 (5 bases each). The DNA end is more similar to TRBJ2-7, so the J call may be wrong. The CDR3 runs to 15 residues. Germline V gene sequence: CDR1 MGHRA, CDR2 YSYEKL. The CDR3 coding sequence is TGCGCCAGCACCGTGGGGTGGGGGTTATCCTACGAGCAGTACTTC. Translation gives CASTVGWGLSYEQYF.

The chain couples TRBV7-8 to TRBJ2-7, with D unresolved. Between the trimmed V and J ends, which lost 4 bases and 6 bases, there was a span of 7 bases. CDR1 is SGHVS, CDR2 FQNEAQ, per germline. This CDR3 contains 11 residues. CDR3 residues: CASSSRSEQYF. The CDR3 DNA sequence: TGTGCCAGCAGCTCCCGTTCCGAGCAGTACTTC. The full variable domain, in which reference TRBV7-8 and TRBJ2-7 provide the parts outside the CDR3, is GAGVSQSPRYKVAKRGQDVALRCDPISGHVSLFWYQQALGQGPEFLTYFQNEAQLDKSGLPSDRFFAERPEGSVSTLKIQRTQQEDSAVYLCASSSRSEQYFGPGTRLTVT.

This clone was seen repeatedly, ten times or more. CDR3 nucleotide sequence: TGTGCCAGCAGTTACAGGCGGGAGGTTCCCAATGAGCAGTTCTTC. This gives the protein CASSYRREVPNEQFF. The V and J genes are TRBV6-8 and TRBJ2-1, with 8 bases identical to TRBD2. The germline CDR1 and CDR2 sequences are MNHGY and SAAAGT. The CDR3 is 15 residues long. Unmatched junction bases numbered 6, after V lost 2 bases and J lost 6 bases.

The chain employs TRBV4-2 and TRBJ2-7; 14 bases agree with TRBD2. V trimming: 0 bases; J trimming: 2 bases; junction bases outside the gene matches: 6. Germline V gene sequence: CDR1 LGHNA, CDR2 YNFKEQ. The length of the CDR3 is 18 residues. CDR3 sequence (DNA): TGTGCCAGCAGCCAAGACGGGACTAGCGGGAGTATAGCCTACGAGCAGTACTTC. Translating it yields CASSQDGTSGSIAYEQYF.

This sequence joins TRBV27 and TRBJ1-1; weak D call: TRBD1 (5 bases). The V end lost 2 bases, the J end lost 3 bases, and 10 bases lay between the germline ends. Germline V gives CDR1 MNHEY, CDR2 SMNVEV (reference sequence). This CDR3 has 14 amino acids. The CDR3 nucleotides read TGTGCCAGCAGTTTAGTGGGCAGGGACACTGAAGCTTTCTTT. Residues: CASSLVGRDTEAFF.

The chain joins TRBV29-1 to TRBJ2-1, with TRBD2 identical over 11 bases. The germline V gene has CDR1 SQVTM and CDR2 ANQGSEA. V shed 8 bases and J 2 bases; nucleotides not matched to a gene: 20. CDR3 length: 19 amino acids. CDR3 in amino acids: CSTDRGISGRALTYNEQFF. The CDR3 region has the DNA TGCAGCACAGACAGGGGTATTAGCGGGAGGGCCCTGACCTACAATGAGCAGTTCTTC.

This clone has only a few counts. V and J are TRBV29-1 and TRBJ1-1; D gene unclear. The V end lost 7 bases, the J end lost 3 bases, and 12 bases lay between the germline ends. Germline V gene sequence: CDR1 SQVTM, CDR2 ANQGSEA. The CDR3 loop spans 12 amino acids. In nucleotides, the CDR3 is TGCAGCGCTACTCAGAGGTACACTGAAGCTTTCTTT. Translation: CSATQRYTEAFF.

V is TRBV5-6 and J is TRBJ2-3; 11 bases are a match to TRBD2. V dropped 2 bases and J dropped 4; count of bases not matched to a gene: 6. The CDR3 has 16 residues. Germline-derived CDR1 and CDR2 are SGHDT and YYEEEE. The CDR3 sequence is CASSFLSGRAADTQYF. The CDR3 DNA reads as TGTGCCAGCAGCTTCCTTAGCGGGAGGGCCGCAGATACGCAGTATTTT.

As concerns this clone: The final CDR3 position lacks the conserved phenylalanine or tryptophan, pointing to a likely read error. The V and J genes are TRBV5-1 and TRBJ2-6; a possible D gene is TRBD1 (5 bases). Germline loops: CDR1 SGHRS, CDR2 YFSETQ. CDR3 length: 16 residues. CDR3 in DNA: TGCGCCAGCGGAACAGGTGCCCGCTCTGGGACCAACGTCCTGACTTCC. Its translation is CASGTGARSGTNVLTS.

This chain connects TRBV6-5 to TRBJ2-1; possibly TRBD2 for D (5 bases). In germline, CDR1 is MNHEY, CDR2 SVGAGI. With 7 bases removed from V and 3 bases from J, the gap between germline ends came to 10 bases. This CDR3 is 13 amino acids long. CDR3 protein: CASTRGFYNEQFF. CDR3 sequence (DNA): TGTGCCAGCACCCGGGGATTCTACAATGAGCAGTTCTTC.

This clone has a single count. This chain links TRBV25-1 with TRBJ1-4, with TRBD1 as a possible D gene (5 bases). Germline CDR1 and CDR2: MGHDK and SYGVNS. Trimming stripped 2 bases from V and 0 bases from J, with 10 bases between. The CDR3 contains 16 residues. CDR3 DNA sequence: TGTGCCAGCAGTGAAGTGGGAGGGGCAACTAATGAAAAACTGTTTTTT. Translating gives CASSEVGGATNEKLFF.

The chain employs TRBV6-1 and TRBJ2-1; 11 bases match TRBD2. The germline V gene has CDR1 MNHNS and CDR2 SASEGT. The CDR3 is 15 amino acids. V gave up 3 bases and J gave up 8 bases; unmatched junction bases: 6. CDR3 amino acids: CASSDLLAGADEQFF. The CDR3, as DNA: TGTGCCAGCAGTGACTTACTAGCGGGAGCCGATGAGCAGTTCTTC.

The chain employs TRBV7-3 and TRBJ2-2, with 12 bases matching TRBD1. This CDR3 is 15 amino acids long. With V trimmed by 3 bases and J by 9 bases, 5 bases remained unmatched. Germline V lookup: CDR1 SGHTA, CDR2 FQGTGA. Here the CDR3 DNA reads TGTGCCAGCAGCTTCGGGACAGGGGGCACAAGGGAGCTGTTTTTT. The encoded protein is CASSFGTGGTRELFF.

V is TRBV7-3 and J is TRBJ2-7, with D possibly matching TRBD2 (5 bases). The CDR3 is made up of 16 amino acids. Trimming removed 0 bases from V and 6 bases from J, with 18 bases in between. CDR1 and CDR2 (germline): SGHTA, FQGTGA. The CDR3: CASSLTGGSLTSEQYF. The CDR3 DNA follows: TGTGCCAGCAGCTTAACCGGAGGTTCGCTTACCAGCGAGCAGTACTTC.

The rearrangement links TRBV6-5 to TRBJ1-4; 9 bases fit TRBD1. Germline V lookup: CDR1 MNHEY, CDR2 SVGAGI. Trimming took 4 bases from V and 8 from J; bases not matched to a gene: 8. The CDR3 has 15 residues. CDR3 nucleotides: TGTGCCAGCAGTTTATCGACAGGGGGTAGGGAAAAACTGTTTTTT. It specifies CASSLSTGGREKLFF.

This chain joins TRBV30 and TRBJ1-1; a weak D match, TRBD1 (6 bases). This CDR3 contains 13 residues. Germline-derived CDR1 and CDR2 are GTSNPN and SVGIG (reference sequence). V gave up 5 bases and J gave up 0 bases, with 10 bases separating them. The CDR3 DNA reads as TGTGCCTGGGCGGACAGCATGAACACTGAAGCTTTCTTT. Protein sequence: CAWADSMNTEAFF.

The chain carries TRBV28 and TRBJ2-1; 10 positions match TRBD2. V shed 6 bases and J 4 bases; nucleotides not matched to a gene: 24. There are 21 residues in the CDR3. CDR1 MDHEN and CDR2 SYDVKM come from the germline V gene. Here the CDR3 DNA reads TGTGCCAGCAGCCTGGGCCCTGTGACTAGCGGGCGTAGACCTCTTTACAATGAGCAGTTCTTC. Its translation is CASSLGPVTSGRRPLYNEQFF.

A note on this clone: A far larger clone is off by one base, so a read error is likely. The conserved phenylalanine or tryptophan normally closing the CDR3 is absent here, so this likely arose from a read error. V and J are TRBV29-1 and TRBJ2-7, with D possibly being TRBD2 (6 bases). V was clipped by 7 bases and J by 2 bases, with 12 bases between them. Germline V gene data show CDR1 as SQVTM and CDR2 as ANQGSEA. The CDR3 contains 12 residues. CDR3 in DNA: TGCAGCGCGCGGGACGGAACCTACGAGCAGTACTTA. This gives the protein CSARDGTYEQYL.

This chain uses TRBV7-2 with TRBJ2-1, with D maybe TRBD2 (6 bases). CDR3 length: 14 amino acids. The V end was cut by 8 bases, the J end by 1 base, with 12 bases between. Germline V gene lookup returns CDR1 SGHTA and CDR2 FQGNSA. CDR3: CASAGTPSYNEQFF. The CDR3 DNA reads TGTGCCAGCGCGGGAACCCCTTCCTACAATGAGCAGTTCTTC.

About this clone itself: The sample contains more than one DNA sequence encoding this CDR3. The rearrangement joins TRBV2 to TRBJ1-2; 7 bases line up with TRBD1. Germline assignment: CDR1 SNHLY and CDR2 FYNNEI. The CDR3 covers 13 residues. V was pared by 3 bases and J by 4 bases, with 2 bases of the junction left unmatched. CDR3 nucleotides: TGTGCCAGCAGTGAGGACAGGTCCTATGGCTACACCTTC. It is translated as CASSEDRSYGYTF. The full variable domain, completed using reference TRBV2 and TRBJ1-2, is EPEVTQTPSHQVTQMGQEVILRCVPISNHLYFYWYRQILGQKVEFLVSFYNNEISEKSEIFDDQFSVERPDGSNFTLKIRSTKLEDSAMYFCASSEDRSYGYTFGSGTRLTVV.

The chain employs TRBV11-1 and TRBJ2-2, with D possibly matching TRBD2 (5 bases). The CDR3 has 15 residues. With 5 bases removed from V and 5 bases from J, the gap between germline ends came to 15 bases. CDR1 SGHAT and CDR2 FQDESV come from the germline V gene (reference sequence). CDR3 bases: TGTGCCAGCAGCCCACTTAAAACGGGAACCGGGGAGCTGTTTTTT. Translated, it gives CASSPLKTGTGELFF.

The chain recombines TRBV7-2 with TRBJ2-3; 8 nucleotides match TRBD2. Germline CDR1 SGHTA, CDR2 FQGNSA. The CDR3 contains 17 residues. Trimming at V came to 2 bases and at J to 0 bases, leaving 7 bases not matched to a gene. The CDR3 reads CASSLTTSGTSTDTQYF. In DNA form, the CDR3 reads TGTGCCAGCAGCTTAACCACTAGCGGTACTAGCACAGATACGCAGTATTTT.

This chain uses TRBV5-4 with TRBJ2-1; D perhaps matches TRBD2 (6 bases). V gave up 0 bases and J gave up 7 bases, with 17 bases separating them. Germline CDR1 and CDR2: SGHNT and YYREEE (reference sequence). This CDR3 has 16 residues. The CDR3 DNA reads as TGTGCCAGCAGCTTGGCGAGGAGGACGGGAGATAATGAGCAGTTCTTC. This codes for CASSLARRTGDNEQFF. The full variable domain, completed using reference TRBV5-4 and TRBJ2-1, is ETGVTQSPTHLIKTRGQQVTLRCSSQSGHNTVSWYQQALGQGPQFIFQYYREEENGRGNFPPRFSGLQFPNYSSELNVNALELDDSALYLCASSLARRTGDNEQFFGPGTRLTVL.

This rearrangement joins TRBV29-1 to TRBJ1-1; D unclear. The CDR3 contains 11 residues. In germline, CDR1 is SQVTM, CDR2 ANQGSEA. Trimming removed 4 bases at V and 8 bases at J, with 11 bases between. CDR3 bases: TGCAGCGTTGCACCACTCGCCGAAGCTTTCTTT. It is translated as CSVAPLAEAFF.

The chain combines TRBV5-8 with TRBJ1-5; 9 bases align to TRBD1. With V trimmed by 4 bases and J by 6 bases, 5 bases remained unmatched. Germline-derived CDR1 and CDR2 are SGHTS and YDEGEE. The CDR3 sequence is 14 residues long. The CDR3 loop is CASSPQGALQPQHF. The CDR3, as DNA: TGTGCCAGCAGCCCACAGGGGGCTCTTCAGCCCCAGCATTTT.

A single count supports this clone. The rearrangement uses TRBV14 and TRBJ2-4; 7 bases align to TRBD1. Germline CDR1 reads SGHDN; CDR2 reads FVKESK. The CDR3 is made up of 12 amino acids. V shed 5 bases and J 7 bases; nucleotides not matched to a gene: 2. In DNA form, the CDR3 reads TGTGCCAGCAGCTCCAGGGGGAACATTCAGTACTTC. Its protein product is CASSSRGNIQYF.